These 7 T cell receptor beta chains originate from one sample sequenced in a study of blood T cell repertoires in COVID-19. The table came from immunoSEQ multiplex PCR; TCRdb's copy has only in-frame clones and leaves some out. The data show around 180,000 clones, with about 80% seen just once and about an eighth held by the top ten. What was sequenced was PBMCs or T cells enriched from blood (not recorded which). Receptors were obtained from a man between 45 and 60 years old who had recovered from COVID-19.

This chain connects TRBV5-8 to TRBJ1-5, with 11 bases matching TRBD1. There are 15 residues in the CDR3. Germline V CDR1 and CDR2: SGHTS, YDEGEE. Unmatched junction bases numbered 6, after V lost 4 bases and J lost 6 bases. CDR3 region: CASSLGTGGIQPQHF. CDR3 sequence (DNA): TGTGCCAGCAGCCTTGGGACAGGGGGGATTCAGCCCCAGCATTTT.

This chain's CDR3 is CASSLFANPNIQYF. The CDR3 DNA sequence: TGTGCCAGCAGCTTATTTGCTAACCCAAACATTCAGTACTTC. The chain combines TRBV7-9 with TRBJ2-4; no reliable D call. Germline assignment: CDR1 SEHNR and CDR2 FQNEAQ (reference sequence). This CDR3 has 14 residues. Trimming removed 2 bases at V and 6 bases at J, with 11 bases between.

This chain links TRBV6-5 with TRBJ1-5; TRBD1 agrees at 9 bases. This CDR3 has 15 residues. Germline assignment: CDR1 MNHEY and CDR2 SVGAGI. V was clipped by 6 bases and J by 1 base; unmatched bases: 4. The CDR3 sequence: CASRAGTGSNQPQHF. DNA of the CDR3: TGTGCCAGCAGGGCCGGGACAGGGAGCAATCAGCCCCAGCATTTT.

In DNA form, the CDR3 reads TGTGCCAGCTCACCACGAGGAAGCGGGAGAAACACCATATATTTT. Protein sequence: CASSPRGSGRNTIYF. V gene TRBV18 combines with J gene TRBJ1-3; unclear D gene. CDR3 length equals 15 residues. CDR1 and CDR2 from the germline V gene are KGHSH and LQKENI. V was shortened by 1 base and J by 5 bases, with 12 bases between the two germline ends. The variable domain in full, completed from reference TRBV18 and TRBJ1-3, reads NAGVMQNPRHLVRRRGQEARLRCSPMKGHSHVYWYRQLPEEGLKFMVYLQKENIIDESGMPKERFSAEFPKEGPSILRIQQVVRGDSAAYFCASSPRGSGRNTIYFGEGSWLTVV.

The chain is built from TRBV2 and TRBJ1-5; perhaps TRBD1 as D (5 bases). CDR1 SNHLY and CDR2 FYNNEI come from the germline V gene. V lost 7 bases and J 3 bases, leaving 13 bases between the germline ends. The CDR3 is 14 amino acids. The CDR3 nucleotides are TGTGCCAGCAATTCAGACAGCTACAATCAGCCCCAGCATTTT. Translation: CASNSDSYNQPQHF. Complete variable domain (other parts from reference TRBV2 and TRBJ1-5): EPEVTQTPSHQVTQMGQEVILRCVPISNHLYFYWYRQILGQKVEFLVSFYNNEISEKSEIFDDQFSVERPDGSNFTLKIRSTKLEDSAMYFCASNSDSYNQPQHFGDGTRLSIL.

The gene calls are TRBV5-4 and TRBJ2-5; D is possibly TRBD1 (5 bases). The germline V and J ends were trimmed by 4 bases and 4 bases, with 8 bases remaining between them. The length of the CDR3 is 12 residues. Germline lookup yields CDR1 SGHNT and CDR2 YYREEE (reference sequence). The CDR3 bases are TGTGCCAGCAGCGGACACGGAGAGACCCAGTACTTC. Translating gives CASSGHGETQYF.

In this sample, this clone turned up once. This rearrangement joins TRBV5-5 to TRBJ1-2; 7 nucleotides agree with TRBD1. Per germline, CDR1 SGHKS and CDR2 YYEKEE (reference sequence). CDR3 length equals 13 residues. V was pared by 5 bases and J by 2 bases, with 3 bases of the junction left unmatched. The DNA of the CDR3 is TGTGCCAGCAGTTCGGGACAGAACTATGGCTACACCTTC. It encodes CASSSGQNYGYTF.